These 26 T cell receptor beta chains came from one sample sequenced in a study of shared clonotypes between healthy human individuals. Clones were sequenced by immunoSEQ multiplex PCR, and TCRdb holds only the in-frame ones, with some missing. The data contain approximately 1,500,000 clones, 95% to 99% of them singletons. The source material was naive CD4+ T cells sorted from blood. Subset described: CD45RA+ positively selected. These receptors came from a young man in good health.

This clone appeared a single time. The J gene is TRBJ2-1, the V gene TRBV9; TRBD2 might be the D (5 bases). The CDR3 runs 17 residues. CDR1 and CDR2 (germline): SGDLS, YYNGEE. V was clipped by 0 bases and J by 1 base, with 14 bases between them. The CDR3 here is CASSVVGRGTSYNEQFF. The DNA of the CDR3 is TGTGCCAGCAGCGTAGTCGGACGGGGAACTTCCTACAATGAGCAGTTCTTC.

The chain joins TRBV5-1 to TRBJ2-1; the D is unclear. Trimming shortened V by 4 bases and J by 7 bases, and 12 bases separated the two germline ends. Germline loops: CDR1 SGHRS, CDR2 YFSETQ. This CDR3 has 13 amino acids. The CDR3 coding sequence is TGCGCCAGCAGCCCGGACCATTGGAATGAGCAGTTCTTC. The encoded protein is CASSPDHWNEQFF.

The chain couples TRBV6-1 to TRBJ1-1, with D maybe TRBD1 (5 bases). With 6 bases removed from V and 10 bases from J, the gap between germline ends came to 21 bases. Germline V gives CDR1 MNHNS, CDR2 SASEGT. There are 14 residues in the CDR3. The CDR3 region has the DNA TGTGCCAGCAGCCGGACACCGAACGAGGTAGTAGCTTTCTTT. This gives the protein CASSRTPNEVVAFF.

CDR3 nucleotides: TGTGCCAGCAGTTTATCGAGACCGGGGTTAAATGGCTACACCTTC. Protein sequence: CASSLSRPGLNGYTF. The chain uses TRBV27 and TRBJ1-2; no clear D gene. The germline V and J ends were trimmed by 0 bases and 6 bases, with 14 bases remaining between them. Germline V gene lookup returns CDR1 MNHEY and CDR2 SMNVEV (reference sequence). The CDR3 is 15 residues long.

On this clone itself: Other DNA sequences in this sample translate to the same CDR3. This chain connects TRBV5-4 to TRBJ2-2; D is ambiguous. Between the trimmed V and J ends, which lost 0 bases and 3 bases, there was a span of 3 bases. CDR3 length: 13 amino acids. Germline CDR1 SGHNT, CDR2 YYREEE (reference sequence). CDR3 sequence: CASSLVDTGELFF. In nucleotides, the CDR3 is TGTGCCAGCAGCTTGGTGGACACCGGGGAGCTGTTTTTT.

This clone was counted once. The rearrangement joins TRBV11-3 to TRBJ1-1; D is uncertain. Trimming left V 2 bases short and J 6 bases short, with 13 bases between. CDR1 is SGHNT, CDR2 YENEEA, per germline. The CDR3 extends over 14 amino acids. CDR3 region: CASSLSNRGPEAFF. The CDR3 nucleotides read TGTGCCAGCAGCTTATCTAATCGTGGGCCTGAAGCTTTCTTT.

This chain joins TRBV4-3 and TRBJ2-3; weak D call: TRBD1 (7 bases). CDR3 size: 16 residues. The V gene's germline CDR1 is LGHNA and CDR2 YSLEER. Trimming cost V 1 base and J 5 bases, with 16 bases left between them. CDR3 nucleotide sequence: TGCGCCAGCAGCCAAGTTGAGGCGGGACAGTTAGATACGCAGTATTTT. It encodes CASSQVEAGQLDTQYF.

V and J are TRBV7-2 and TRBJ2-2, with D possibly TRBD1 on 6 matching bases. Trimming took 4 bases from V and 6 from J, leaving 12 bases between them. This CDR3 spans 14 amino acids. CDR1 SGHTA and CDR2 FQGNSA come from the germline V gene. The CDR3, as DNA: TGTGCCAGCAGCTACAGGGAGTTGGCCGGGGAGCTGTTTTTT. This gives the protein CASSYRELAGELFF.

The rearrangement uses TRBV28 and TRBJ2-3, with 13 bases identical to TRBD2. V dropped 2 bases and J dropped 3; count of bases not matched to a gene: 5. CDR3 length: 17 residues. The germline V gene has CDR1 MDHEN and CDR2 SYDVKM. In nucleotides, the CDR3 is TGTGCCAGCAGTTTACCACTAGCGGGAGGGCCGACAGATACGCAGTATTTT. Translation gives CASSLPLAGGPTDTQYF.

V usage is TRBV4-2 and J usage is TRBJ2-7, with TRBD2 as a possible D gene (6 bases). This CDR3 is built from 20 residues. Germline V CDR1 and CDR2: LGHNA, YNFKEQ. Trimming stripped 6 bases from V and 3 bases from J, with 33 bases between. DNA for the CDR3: TGTGCCAGCAGTCCCCATGACCGATCTGCGACGGGAGTAAGAAACTACGAGCAGTACTTC. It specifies CASSPHDRSATGVRNYEQYF.

This CDR3 is CASKKDRALGPQHF. The CDR3 nucleotides read TGTGCCAGCAAGAAGGACAGGGCGCTCGGGCCCCAGCATTTT. This chain links TRBV2 with TRBJ1-5; 8 nucleotides align to TRBD1. Losses at the gene ends were 7 bases for V and 9 bases for J; bases not matched to a gene: 11. The CDR3 runs 14 residues. The V gene's germline CDR1 is SNHLY and CDR2 FYNNEI.

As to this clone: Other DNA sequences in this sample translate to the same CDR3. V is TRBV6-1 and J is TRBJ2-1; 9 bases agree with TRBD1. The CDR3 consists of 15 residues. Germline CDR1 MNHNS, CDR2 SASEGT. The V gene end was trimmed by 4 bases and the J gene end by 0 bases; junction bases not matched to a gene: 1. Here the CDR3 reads CASSATGGSYNEQFF. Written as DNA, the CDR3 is TGTGCCAGCAGTGCGACAGGGGGCTCCTACAATGAGCAGTTCTTC.

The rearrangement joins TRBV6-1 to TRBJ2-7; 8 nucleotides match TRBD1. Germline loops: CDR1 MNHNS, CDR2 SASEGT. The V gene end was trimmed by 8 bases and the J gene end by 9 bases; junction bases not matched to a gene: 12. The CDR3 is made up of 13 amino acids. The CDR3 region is CASGGQGSTTQYF. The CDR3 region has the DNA TGTGCCAGCGGCGGACAGGGCTCGACGACGCAGTACTTC.

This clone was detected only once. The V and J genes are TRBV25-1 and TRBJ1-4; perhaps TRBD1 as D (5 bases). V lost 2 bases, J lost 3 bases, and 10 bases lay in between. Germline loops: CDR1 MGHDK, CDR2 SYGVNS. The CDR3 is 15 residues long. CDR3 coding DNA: TGTGCCAGCAGTGAAGGGGCCAGGCCTAATGAAAAACTGTTTTTT. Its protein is CASSEGARPNEKLFF.

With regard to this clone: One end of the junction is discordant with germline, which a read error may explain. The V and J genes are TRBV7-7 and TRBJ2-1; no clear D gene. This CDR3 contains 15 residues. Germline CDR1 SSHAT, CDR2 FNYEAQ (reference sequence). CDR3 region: CASSLAANSYNEQFF. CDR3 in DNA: TGTGCTAGCAGCTTGGCCGCAAACTCCTACAATGAGCAGTTCTTC.

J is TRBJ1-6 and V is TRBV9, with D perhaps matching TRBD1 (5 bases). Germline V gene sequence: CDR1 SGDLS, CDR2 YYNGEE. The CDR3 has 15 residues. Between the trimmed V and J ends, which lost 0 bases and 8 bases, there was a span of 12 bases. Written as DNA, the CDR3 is TGTGCCAGCAGCGTAGAGGGGTACTCAGATTCACCCCTCCACTTT. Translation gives CASSVEGYSDSPLHF.

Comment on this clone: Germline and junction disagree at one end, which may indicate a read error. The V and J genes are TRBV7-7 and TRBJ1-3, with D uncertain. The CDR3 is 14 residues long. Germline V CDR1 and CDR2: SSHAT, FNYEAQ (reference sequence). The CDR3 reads CASSDGLFGNTIYF. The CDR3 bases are TGTGCTAGCAGCGACGGTCTCTTTGGAAACACCATATATTTT.

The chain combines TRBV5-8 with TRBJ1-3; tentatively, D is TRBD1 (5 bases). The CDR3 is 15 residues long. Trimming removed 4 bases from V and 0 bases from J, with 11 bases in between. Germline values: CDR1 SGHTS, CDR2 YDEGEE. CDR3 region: CASSKGLRSGNTIYF. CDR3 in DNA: TGTGCCAGCAGCAAGGGACTGCGCTCTGGAAACACCATATATTTT. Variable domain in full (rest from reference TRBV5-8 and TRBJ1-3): EAGVTQSPTHLIKTRGQQATLRCSPISGHTSVYWYQQALGLGLQFLLWYDEGEERNRGNFPPRFSGRQFPNYSSELNVNALELEDSALYLCASSKGLRSGNTIYFGEGSWLTVV.

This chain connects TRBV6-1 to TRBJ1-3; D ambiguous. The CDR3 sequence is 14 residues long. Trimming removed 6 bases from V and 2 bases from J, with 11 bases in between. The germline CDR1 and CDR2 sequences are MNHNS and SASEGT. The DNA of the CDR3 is TGTGCCAGCAGCGTTGGGGTAGCTGGAAACACCATATATTTT. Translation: CASSVGVAGNTIYF.

This CDR3 is CSERGANEQFF. CDR3 nucleotides: TGCAGCGAGAGGGGGGCAAACGAGCAGTTCTTC. The chain has TRBV29-1 and TRBJ2-1; D possibly uses TRBD1 or TRBD2 (6 bases each). The CDR3 covers 11 residues. The germline V and J ends were trimmed by 7 bases and 10 bases, with 14 bases remaining between them. Per germline, CDR1 SQVTM and CDR2 ANQGSEA.

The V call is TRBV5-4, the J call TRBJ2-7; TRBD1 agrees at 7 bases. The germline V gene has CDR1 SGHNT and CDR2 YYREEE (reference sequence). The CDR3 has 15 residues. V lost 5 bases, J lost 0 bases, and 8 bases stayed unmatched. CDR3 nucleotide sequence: TGTGCCAGCAGTCCACCGGGACAGCTCTCCTACGAGCAGTACTTC. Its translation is CASSPPGQLSYEQYF.

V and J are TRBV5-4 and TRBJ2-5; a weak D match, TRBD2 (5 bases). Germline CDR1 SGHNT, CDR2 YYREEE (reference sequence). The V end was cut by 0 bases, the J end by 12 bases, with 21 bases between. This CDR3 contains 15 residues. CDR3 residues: CASSLEPGTGKFEYF. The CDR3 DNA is TGTGCCAGCAGCTTGGAGCCCGGAACGGGAAAGTTCGAGTACTTC.

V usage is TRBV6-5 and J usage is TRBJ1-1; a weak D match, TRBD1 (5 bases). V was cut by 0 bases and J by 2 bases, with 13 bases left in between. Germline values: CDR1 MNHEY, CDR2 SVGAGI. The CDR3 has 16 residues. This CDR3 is CASSYSTGDRNTEAFF. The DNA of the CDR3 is TGTGCCAGCAGTTACTCGACGGGAGACAGAAACACTGAAGCTTTCTTT.

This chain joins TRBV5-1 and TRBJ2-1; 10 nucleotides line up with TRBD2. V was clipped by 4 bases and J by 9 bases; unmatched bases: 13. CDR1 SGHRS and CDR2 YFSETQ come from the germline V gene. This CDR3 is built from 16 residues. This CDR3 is CASSPLAGVQHPEQFF. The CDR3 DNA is TGCGCCAGCAGCCCCCTAGCGGGAGTCCAGCATCCTGAGCAGTTCTTC.

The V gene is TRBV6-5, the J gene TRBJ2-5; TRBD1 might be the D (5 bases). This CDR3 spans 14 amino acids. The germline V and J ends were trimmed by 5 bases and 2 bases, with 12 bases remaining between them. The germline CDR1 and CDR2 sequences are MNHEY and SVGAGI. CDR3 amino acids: CASSPGPLQETQYF. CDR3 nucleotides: TGTGCCAGCAGTCCAGGGCCGCTACAAGAGACCCAGTACTTC.

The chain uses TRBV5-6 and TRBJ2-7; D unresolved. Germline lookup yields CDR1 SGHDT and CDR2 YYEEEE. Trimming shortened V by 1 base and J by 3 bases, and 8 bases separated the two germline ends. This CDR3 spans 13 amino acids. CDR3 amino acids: CASSLRRYYEQYF. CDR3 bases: TGTGCCAGCAGCTTGCGACGATACTACGAGCAGTACTTC.